The clone carrying this T cell receptor beta chain appeared once. This sample was included in a study of blood T cell repertoires in COVID-19. On the study more broadly: PBMCs, B-cell-depleted T cells, or T cells provided the cDNA or gDNA that made up the material.

TCRdb's table, derived via immunoSEQ multiplex PCR, lists solely in-frame clones and lacks some. This sample has 60,000 to 80,000 clones, with around 87% found just once. Enrolled during active infection, Seattle patients were then followed longitudinally. The CDR3 runs 13 residues. Per germline, CDR1 SGHAT and CDR2 FQNNGV. V was clipped by 5 bases and J by 2 bases, with 10 bases between them. The chain employs TRBV11-2 and TRBJ2-7; D ambiguous. The specimen sequenced was peripheral blood. The clonotype was recovered from a woman between 55 and 75 years old with COVID-19, enrolled during active disease. The CDR3 region has the DNA TGTGCCAGCAGCCGAACTAACGCCTACGAGCAGTACTTC. Its protein product is CASSRTNAYEQYF. Drawing the rest from reference TRBV11-2 and TRBJ2-7, the complete variable domain is EAGVAQSPRYKIIEKRQSVAFWCNPISGHATLYWYQQILGQGPKLLIQFQNNGVVDDSQLPKDRFSAERLKGVDSTLKIQPAKLEDSAVYLCASSRTNAYEQYFGPGTRLTVT.